This TCR beta chain was found in a study of memory CD4+ T cells and cytomegalovirus serostatus. Overall study context: Of the healthy Belgian adults, 9 were CMV seropositive and about 24 seronegative.

Single viable CD3+CD4+CD8-CD45RO+ cells were sorted as the memory CD4+ T cells. Study-level points and caveats: Each of fewer than 80 CMV-associated TCRbeta sequences occurred in one to five individuals. Repertoires predicted CMV serostatus with median bootstrapped AUC of approximately 0.94.

The table came from immunoSEQ multiplex PCR; TCRdb's copy has only in-frame clones and leaves some out. The sample has some 58,000 clones; 77% are singletons. Concerning this clone: What it binds is not known.

The trim removed 1 base at V and 4 bases at J, leaving 3 bases unmatched. Germline V CDR1 and CDR2: SGHNT, YYREEE (reference sequence). The CDR3 consists of 14 residues. Sequenced material: memory CD4+ T cells from blood. This sequence originates from an adult in good health and CMV-seronegative. The rearrangement joins TRBV5-4 to TRBJ2-5, with TRBD1 matching over 8 bases. CDR3 coding DNA: TGTGCCAGCAGCTTGTCAGGGGGCGGAGAGACCCAGTACTTC. Protein sequence: CASSLSGGGETQYF.